The T cell receptor (beta chain) described here comes from a study (dated by TCRdb to about 2015). About the investigation overall: Whether tumor-infiltrating Tregs in breast cancer are recruited from blood Tregs or converted in situ from other CD4+ T cell subsets was tested. What the work shows at the level of the full study, not this receptor alone: Across approximately 22 patients, approximately 13% of tumor Treg TRBV12-4/TRBJ1-2 sequences were shared with naive CD4+ cells, compared with less than 2.1% shared with blood Tregs or memory cells. Tumor memory CD4+ T cell TCR gene usage clustered with blood and lymph node memory CD4+ cells and lymph node naive CD4+ cells. The validation in the larger cohort was limited to a single TCR beta V-J rearrangement instead of whole repertoires. The greatest overlap of tumor-infiltrating Treg TCR alpha and beta sequences was observed with tumor naive CD4+ T cells, followed by blood naive CD4+ T cells.

From cysteine to phenylalanine, the CDR3 is 12 amino acids long. The CDR3 DNA has 36 bases and is translated from base 1. The junction carries 12 bases between V and J, which are trimmed by 2 bases and 11 bases respectively. Library generation was performed with multiplex PCR. Instrument used: Ion Torrent PGM. Adaptor-ligated barcode primers were used to amplify TRBV12-4/TRBJ1-2 clonotypes in the roughly 23-patient analysis. The Ion Personal Genome Machine system was used to sequence TRBV12-4/TRBJ1-2 amplicons from the approximately 22-patient cohort. The study's processing was this. For each of nine subset-tissue groups, sequencing data from the five patients were combined, and the groups were compared by unsupervised clustering of TCR gene usage. The Morisita-Horn index was used to calculate repertoire similarity, with shared sequences weighted according to their contribution to each repertoire. TCRdb reran the public reads through fastp at Q25 and MiXCR, keeping productive beta chains. Entries are consolidated by CDR3 protein sequence, retaining the most common genes and DNA. TCRdb, rather than the study authors, made the V and J calls. Counted in this sample were about 920 distinct CDR3 sequences; 8% to 9.5% of them appeared once. Jointly, the top ten make up approximately 86% of the sample.

Compared with the rest of its sample, this clonotype is medium-sized (0.01 to 0.1%). Its antigen is still unknown. No qualities accompany the bases; no much larger clone lies one base away. The Miltenyi Naive CD4+ T Cell Isolation kit was used to purify naive CD4+ T cells, and Tregs were depleted with CD25 microbeads. A larger group of fewer than 30 breast cancer patients was studied by sequencing a single TRBV12-4/TRBJ1-2 rearrangement in tumor Tregs and blood Treg, naive and memory CD4+ cells. Ficoll density gradient centrifugation was used to isolate mononuclear cells from lymph nodes or from 50 to 60 ml of peripheral blood. FACS confirmed that the sorted cell populations were more than 90% pure.

The chain was built from TRBV12-3 or TRBV12-4 and TRBJ1-2, with no D gene named confidently. Sequencing input: naive CD4+ T cells sorted from blood. Taken with the paper, the label for cell subset or site translates to: naive CD4+ T cells, CD4+CD45RA+CD25-. This receptor was taken from a female donor with breast cancer. In nucleotide form, the sequence is TGTGCCAGCAGTTTATACGGGCCCGGGTACACCTTC. The resulting protein is CASSLYGPGYTF.